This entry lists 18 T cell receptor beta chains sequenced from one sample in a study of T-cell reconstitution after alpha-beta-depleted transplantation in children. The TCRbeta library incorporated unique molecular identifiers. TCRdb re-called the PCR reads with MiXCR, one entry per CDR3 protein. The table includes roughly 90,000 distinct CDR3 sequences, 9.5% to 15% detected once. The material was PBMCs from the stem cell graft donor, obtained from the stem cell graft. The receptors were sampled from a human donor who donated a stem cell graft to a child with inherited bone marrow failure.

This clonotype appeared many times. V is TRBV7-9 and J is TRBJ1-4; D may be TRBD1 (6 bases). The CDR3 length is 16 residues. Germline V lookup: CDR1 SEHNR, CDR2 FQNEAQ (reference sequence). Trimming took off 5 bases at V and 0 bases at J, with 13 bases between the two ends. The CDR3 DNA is TGTGCCAGCAGCGACGGGGACACAGCAACTAATGAAAAACTGTTTTTT. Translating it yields CASSDGDTATNEKLFF.

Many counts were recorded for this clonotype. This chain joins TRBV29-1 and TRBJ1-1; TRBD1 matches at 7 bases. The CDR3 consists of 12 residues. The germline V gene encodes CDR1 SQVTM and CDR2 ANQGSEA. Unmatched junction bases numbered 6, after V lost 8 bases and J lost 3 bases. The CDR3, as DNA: TGCAGCCTTACCACAGGGGACACTGAAGCTTTCTTT. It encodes CSLTTGDTEAFF.

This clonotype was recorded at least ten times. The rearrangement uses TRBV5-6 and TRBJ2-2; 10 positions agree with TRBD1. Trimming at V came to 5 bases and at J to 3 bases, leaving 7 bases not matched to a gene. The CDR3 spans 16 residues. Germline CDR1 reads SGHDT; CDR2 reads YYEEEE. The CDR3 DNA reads TGTGCCAGCAGTCAACCGGGACAGGGGTACACCGGGGAGCTGTTTTTT. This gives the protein CASSQPGQGYTGELFF. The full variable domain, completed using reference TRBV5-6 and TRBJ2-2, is DAGVTQSPTHLIKTRGQQVTLRCSPKSGHDTVSWYQQALGQGPQFIFQYYEEEERQRGNFPDRFSGHQFPNYSSELNVNALLLGDSALYLCASSQPGQGYTGELFFGEGSRLTVL.

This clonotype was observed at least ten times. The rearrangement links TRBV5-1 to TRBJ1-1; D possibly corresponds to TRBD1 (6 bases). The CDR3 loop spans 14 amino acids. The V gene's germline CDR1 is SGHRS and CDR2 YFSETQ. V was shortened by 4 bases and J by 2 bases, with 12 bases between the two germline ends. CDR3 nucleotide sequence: TGCGCCAGCAGCGAGGACAGCCCTAACACTGAAGCTTTCTTT. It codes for CASSEDSPNTEAFF.

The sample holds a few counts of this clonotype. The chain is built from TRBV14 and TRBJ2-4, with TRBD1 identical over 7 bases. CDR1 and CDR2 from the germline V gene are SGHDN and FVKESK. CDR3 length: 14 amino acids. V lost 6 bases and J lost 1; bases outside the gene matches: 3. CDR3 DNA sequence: TGTGCCAGCAGACCGGACAGGGCCAAAAACATTCAGTACTTC. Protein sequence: CASRPDRAKNIQYF.

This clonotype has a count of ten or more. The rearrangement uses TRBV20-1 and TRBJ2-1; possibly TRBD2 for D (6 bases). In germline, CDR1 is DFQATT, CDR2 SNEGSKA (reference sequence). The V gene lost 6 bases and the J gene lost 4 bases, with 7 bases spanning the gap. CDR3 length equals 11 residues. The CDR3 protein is CSARGYNEQFF. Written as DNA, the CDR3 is TGCAGTGCCCGGGGGTACAATGAGCAGTTCTTC.

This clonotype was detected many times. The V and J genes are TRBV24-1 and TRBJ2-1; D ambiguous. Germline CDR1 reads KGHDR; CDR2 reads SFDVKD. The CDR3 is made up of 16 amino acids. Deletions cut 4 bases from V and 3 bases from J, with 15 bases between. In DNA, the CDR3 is TGTGCCACCAGTGACCATGAGGACGTAATCTACAATGAGCAGTTCTTC. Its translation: CATSDHEDVIYNEQFF.

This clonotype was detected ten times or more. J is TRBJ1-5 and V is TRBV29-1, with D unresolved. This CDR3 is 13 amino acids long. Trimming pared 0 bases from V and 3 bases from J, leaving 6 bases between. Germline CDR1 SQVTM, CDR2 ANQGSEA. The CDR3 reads CSVEDSPNQPQHF. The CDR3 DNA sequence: TGCAGCGTTGAAGACAGCCCCAATCAGCCCCAGCATTTT.

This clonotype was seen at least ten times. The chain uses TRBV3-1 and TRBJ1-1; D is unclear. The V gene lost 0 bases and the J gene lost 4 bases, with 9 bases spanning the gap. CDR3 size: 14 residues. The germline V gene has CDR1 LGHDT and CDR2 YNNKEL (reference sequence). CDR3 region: CASSQEGSFTEAFF. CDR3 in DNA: TGTGCCAGCAGCCAAGAAGGATCGTTCACTGAAGCTTTCTTT.

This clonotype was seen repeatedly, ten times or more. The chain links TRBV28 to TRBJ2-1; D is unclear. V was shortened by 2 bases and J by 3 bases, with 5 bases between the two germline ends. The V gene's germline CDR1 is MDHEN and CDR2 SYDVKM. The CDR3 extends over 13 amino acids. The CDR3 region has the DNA TGTGCCAGCAGTTTAACTGGCTACAATGAGCAGTTCTTC. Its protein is CASSLTGYNEQFF.

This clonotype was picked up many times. In DNA, the CDR3 is TGTGCCAGCAGCTCGATTGAGTCACCCCTCCACTTT. Amino acids: CASSSIESPLHF. This chain connects TRBV7-9 to TRBJ1-6; no clear D gene. The ends were cut back, 4 bases at V and 10 bases at J, with 8 bases in the middle. CDR3 size: 12 residues. Germline V lookup: CDR1 SEHNR, CDR2 FQNEAQ (reference sequence).

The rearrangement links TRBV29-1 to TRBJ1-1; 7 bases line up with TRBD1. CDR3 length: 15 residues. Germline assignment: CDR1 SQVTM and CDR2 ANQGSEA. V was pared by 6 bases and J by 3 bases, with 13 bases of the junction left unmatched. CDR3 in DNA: TGCAGCGTGGCGGGGACAGCTCGACGGTACACTGAAGCTTTCTTT. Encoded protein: CSVAGTARRYTEAFF.

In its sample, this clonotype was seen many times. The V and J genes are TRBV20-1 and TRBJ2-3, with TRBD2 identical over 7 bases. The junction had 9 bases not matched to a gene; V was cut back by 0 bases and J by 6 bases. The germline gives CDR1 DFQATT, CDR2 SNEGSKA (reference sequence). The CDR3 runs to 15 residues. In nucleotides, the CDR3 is TGCAGTGCTAGAGATCTTAGGACTAGTTGGGATACGCAGTATTTT. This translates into CSARDLRTSWDTQYF.

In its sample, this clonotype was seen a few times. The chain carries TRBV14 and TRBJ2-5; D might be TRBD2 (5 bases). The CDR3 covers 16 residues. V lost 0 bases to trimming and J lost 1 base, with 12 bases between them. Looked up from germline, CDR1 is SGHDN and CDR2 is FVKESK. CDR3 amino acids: CASSQDRGSIQETQYF. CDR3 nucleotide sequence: TGTGCCAGCAGCCAAGATCGGGGTTCGATCCAAGAGACCCAGTACTTC.

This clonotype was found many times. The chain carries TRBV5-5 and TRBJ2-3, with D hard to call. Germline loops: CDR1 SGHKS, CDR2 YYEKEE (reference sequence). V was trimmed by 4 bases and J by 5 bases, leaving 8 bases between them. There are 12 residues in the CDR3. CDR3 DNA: TGTGCCAGCAGCCCGGTGGGAGATACGCAGTATTTT. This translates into CASSPVGDTQYF.

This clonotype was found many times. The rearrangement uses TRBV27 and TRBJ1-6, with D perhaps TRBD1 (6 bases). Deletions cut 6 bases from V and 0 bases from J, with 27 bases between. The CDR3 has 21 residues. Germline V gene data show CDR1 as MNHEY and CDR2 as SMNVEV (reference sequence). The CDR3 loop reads CASSLRFRRDIPSSYNSPLHF. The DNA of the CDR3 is TGTGCCAGCAGCCTGCGTTTTCGTCGGGACATACCGAGCTCCTATAATTCACCCCTCCACTTT.

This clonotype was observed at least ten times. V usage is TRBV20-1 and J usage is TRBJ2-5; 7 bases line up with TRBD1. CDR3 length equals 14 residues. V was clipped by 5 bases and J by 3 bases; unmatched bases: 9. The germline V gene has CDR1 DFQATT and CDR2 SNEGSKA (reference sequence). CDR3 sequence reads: CSAPRGQSKETQYF. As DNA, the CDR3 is TGCAGTGCTCCGAGGGGACAGTCTAAAGAGACCCAGTACTTC.

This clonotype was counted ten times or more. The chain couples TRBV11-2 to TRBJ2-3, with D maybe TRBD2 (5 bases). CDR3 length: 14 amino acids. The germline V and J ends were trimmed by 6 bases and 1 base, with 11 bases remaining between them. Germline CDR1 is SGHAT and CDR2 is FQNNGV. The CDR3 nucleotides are TGTGCCAGCAGACACGAGGGCGGCACAGATACGCAGTATTTT. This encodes CASRHEGGTDTQYF. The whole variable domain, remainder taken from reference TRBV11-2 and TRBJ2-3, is EAGVAQSPRYKIIEKRQSVAFWCNPISGHATLYWYQQILGQGPKLLIQFQNNGVVDDSQLPKDRFSAERLKGVDSTLKIQPAKLEDSAVYLCASRHEGGTDTQYFGPGTRLTVL.